This TCR beta chain was sequenced during a study of T cell changes during pregnancy in multiple sclerosis. Generated by immunoSEQ multiplex PCR, the TCRdb table keeps only in-frame clones and is missing some. The table lists 65,000 to 85,000 clones, 80% to 95% of them singletons. The CDR3 sequence is 16 residues long. Germline loops: CDR1 MNHNY, CDR2 SVGAGI (reference sequence). Trimming left V 2 bases short and J 1 base short, with 11 bases between. This specimen was CD4+ T cells from peripheral blood mononuclear cells, taken after pregnancy. J is TRBJ2-2 and V is TRBV6-6, with TRBD2 as a possible D gene (5 bases). This clonotype originated in a female donor with multiple sclerosis, enrolled in a pregnancy study. In DNA form, the CDR3 reads TGTGCCAGCAGTTACGGGGAGATAGGGAACACCGGGGAGCTGTTTTTT. Translating gives CASSYGEIGNTGELFF.